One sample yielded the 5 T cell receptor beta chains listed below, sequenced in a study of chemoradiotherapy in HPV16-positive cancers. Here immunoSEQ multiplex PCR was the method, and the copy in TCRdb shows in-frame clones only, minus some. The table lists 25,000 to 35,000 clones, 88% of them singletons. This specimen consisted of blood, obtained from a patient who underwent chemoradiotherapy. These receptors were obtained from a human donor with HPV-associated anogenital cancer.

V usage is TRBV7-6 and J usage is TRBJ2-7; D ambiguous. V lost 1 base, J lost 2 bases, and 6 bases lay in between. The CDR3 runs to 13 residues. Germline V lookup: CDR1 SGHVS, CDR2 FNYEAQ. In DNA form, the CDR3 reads TGTGCCAGCAGCTTAGTCTCAGCCTACGAGCAGTACTTC. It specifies CASSLVSAYEQYF.

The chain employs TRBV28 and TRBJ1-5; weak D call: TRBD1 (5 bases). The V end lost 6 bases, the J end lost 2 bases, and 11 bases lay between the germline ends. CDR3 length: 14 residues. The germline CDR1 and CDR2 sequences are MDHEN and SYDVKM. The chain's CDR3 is CASRVQGGNQPQHF. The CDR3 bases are TGTGCCAGCAGGGTCCAGGGAGGCAATCAGCCCCAGCATTTT.

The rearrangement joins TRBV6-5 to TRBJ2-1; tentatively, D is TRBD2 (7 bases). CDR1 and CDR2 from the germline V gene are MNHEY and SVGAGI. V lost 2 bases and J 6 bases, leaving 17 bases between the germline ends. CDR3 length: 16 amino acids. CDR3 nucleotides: TGTGCCAGCAGTTACGGGGCGGGGGCGCCCGGCAATGAGCAGTTCTTC. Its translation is CASSYGAGAPGNEQFF.

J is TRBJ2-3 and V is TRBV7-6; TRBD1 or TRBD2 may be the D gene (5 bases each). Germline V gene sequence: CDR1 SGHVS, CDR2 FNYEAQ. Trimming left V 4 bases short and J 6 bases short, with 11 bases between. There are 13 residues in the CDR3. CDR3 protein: CASSSGEGDTQYF. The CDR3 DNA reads TGTGCCAGCAGCTCCGGTGAGGGGGATACGCAGTATTTT. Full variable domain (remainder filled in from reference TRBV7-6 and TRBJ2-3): GAGVSQSPRYKVTKRGQDVALRCDPISGHVSLYWYRQALGQGPEFLTYFNYEAQQDKSGLPNDRFSAERPEGSISTLTIQRTEQRDSAMYRCASSSGEGDTQYFGPGTRLTVL.

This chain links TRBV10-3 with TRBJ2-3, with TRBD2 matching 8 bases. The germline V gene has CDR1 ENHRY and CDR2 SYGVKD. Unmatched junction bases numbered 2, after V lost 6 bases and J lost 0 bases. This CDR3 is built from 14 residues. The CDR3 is CAIRGLGSTDTQYF. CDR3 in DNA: TGTGCCATCAGGGGACTAGGAAGCACAGATACGCAGTATTTT.